This entry describes one TCR beta chain. The length of the CDR3 is 14 residues. Trimming at V came to 4 bases and at J to 7 bases, leaving 8 bases not matched to a gene. The V gene's germline CDR1 is SEHNR and CDR2 FQNEAQ (reference sequence). These data are taken from a study of blood T cell repertoires in COVID-19. At the level of the study: Samples taken during acute and convalescent COVID-19 were collected in the United States, Italy and Spain.

As handled by the study authors: Researchers report that nucleated cell counts were estimated from reference gene primer amplification. Sequenced by immunoSEQ multiplex PCR; TCRdb stores in-frame clones only, minus some. That table gives V, J and clone size, and the DNA gave D and trimming. The sample contains over 400,000 clones, about nine tenths of which appear only once. This TCR came from a woman aged 30 to 39 with active or convalescent COVID-19. This chain uses TRBV7-9 with TRBJ2-7; TRBD1 matches 9 bases. The source material was peripheral blood. The CDR3 sequence: CASSSGTGYTEQYF. CDR3 DNA: TGTGCCAGCAGCTCCGGGACAGGGTATACTGAGCAGTACTTC.